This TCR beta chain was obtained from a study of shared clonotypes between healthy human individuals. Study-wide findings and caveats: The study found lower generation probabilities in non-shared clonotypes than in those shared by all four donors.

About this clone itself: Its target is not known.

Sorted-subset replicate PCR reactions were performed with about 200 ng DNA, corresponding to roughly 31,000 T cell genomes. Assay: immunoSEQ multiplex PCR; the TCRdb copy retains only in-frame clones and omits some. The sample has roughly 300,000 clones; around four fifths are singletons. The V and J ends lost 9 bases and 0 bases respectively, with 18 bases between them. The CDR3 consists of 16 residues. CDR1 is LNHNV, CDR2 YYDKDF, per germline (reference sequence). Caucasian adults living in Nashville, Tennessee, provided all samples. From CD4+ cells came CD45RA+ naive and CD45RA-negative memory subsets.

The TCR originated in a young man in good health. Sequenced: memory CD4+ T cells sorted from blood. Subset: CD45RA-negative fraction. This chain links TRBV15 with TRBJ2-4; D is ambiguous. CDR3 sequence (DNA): TGTGCCACGTCATTCCCCCGGGTCCTAGCCAAAAACATTCAGTACTTC. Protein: CATSFPRVLAKNIQYF.